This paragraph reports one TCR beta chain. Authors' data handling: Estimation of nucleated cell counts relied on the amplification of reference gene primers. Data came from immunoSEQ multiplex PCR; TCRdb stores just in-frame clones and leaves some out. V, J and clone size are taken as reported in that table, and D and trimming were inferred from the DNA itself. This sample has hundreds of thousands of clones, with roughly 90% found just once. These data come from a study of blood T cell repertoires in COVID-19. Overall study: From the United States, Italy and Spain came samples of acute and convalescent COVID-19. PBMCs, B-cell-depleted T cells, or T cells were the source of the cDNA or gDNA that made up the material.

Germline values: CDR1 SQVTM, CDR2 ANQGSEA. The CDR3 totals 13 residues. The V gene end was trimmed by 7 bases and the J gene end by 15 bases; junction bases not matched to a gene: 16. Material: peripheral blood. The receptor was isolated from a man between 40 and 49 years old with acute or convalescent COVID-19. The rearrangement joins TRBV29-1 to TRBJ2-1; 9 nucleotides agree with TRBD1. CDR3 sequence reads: CSGGTGPQTGAFF. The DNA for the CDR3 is TGCAGCGGGGGGACAGGGCCTCAAACGGGGGCGTTCTTC.